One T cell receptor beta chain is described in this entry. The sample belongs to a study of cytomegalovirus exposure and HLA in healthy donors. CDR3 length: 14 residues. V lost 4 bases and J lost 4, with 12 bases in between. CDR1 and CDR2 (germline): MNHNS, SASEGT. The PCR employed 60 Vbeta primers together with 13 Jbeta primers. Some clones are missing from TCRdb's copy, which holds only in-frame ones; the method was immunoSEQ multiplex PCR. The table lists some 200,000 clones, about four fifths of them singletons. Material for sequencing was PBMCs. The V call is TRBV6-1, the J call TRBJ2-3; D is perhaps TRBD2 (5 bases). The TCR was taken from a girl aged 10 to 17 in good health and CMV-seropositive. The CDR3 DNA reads TGTGCCAGCAGTGTCAGCCCGGGGTCAGATACGCAGTATTTT. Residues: CASSVSPGSDTQYF.